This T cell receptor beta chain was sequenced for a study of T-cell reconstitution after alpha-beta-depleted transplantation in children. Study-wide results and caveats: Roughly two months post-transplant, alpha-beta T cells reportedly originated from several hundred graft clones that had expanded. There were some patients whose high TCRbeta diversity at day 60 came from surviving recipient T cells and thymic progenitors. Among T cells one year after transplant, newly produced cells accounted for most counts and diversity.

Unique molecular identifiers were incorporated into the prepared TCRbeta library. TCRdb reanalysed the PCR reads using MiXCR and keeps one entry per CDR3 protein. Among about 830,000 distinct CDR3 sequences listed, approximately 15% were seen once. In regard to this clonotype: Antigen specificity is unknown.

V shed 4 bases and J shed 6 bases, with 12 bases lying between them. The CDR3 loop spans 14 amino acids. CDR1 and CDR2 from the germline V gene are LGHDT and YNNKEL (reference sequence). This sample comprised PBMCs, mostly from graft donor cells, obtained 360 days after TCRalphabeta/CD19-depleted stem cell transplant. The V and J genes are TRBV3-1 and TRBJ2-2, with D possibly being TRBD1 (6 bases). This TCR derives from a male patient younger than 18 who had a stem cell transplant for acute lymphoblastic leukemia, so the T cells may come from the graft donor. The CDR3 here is CASSPTGFAGELFF. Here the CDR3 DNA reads TGTGCCAGCAGCCCGACAGGTTTTGCCGGGGAGCTGTTTTTT. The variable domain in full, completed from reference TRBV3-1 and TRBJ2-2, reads DTAVSQTPKYLVTQMGNDKSIKCEQNLGHDTMYWYKQDSKKFLKIMFSYNNKELIINETVPNRFSPKSPDKAHLNLHINSLELGDSAVYFCASSPTGFAGELFFGEGSRLTVL.